This TCR beta chain was recorded in a study of blood T cell repertoires in COVID-19. Study-level information: There were acute and convalescent COVID-19 samples, and they came from the United States, Italy and Spain. The analysed material was cDNA or gDNA that came from T cells, B-cell-depleted T cells, or PBMCs.

V dropped 8 bases and J dropped 1 base, with 11 bases sitting between them. The CDR3 spans 14 residues. Germline-derived CDR1 and CDR2 are LGHNA and YSLEER. Authors' data handling: Estimation of nucleated cell counts was performed using reference gene primer amplification. Generated by immunoSEQ multiplex PCR, the TCRdb table keeps only in-frame clones and is missing some. D and trimming come from the DNA, and the V and J calls and clone size come from that table. The sample records 150,000 to 200,000 clones, 85% to 90% being singletons. This clone came up a few times. This TCR derives from a man aged 35-49 years with active or convalescent COVID-19. Sequenced: peripheral blood. The V and J genes are TRBV4-3 and TRBJ1-4; perhaps TRBD1 as D (5 bases). The chain's CDR3 is CASGYQGTNEKLFF. CDR3 DNA sequence: TGCGCCAGCGGCTATCAGGGAACTAATGAAAAACTGTTTTTT.